Shown below are 30 T cell receptor beta chains from a single sample sequenced in a study of identical twins. TCRdb ran MiXCR on the 5' RACE reads and lists one entry per CDR3 protein. Of 550,000 to 800,000 distinct CDR3 sequences in the sample, roughly 7.2% were seen once. This sample was shared with a second study, whose subject was yellow fever vaccine responses in identical twins.

Sequenced sample: PBMCs. The receptor set was obtained from a woman aged 18-29 years in good health.

The chain uses TRBV14 and TRBJ2-1, with D tentatively TRBD2 (5 bases). CDR3 length: 15 amino acids. V lost 2 bases and J lost 9, with 17 bases in between. Germline CDR1 reads SGHDN; CDR2 reads FVKESK. The CDR3: CASSQRQVALSEQFF. The CDR3 DNA reads TGTGCCAGCAGCCAACGTCAGGTAGCGTTGAGTGAGCAGTTCTTC.

The rearrangement uses TRBV27 and TRBJ2-7, with D possibly TRBD2 on 6 matching bases. This CDR3 comprises 13 residues. CDR1 is MNHEY, CDR2 SMNVEV, per germline (reference sequence). Trimming stripped 3 bases from V and 8 bases from J, with 14 bases between. The CDR3 region is CASSLGGKTKQYF. The DNA for the CDR3 is TGTGCCAGCAGTTTGGGCGGGAAAACTAAGCAGTACTTC.

This clonotype was observed a handful of times. The V call is TRBV20-1, the J call TRBJ2-1; D possibly corresponds to TRBD2 (6 bases). Trimming removed 3 bases from V and 7 bases from J, with 19 bases in between. CDR3 length equals 15 residues. Germline CDR1 reads DFQATT; CDR2 reads SNEGSKA (reference sequence). The CDR3 coding sequence is TGCAGTGCTAGGCCTCTCCCGGGAGAGGTTAATGAGCAGTTCTTC. Translation gives CSARPLPGEVNEQFF.

In its sample, this clonotype was seen a few times. CDR3 nucleotides: TGTGCCAGCAGCCCCCCATCGATGGGTAGCGGGGCCTACGAGCAGTACGTC. It encodes CASSPPSMGSGAYEQYV. The chain recombines TRBV7-8 with TRBJ2-7; 8 bases align to TRBD2. Trimming took 5 bases from V and 2 from J; bases not matched to a gene: 14. This CDR3 is 17 amino acids long. Germline loops: CDR1 SGHVS, CDR2 FQNEAQ.

This clonotype was seen repeatedly, ten times or more. J is TRBJ2-5 and V is TRBV5-1; no clear D gene. In germline, CDR1 is SGHRS, CDR2 YFSETQ. The CDR3 consists of 13 residues. With 2 bases removed from V and 1 base from J, the gap between germline ends came to 6 bases. The CDR3 loop reads CASSLDTQETQYF. The CDR3, as DNA: TGCGCCAGCAGCTTAGACACCCAAGAGACCCAGTACTTC.

The chain employs TRBV4-1 and TRBJ2-1; D not certain. CDR1 MGHRA and CDR2 YSYEKL come from the germline V gene. Trimming stripped 3 bases from V and 0 bases from J, with 9 bases between. This CDR3 spans 15 amino acids. Here the CDR3 reads CASSQIAPSYNEQFF. The CDR3 bases are TGCGCCAGCAGCCAGATTGCCCCCTCCTACAATGAGCAGTTCTTC.

This clonotype has only a few counts. The genes are TRBV5-1 and TRBJ2-5, with 9 nucleotides matching TRBD2. CDR1 and CDR2 from the germline V gene are SGHRS and YFSETQ. CDR3 length equals 15 residues. The ends lost 1 base at V and 2 bases at J; junction bases unmatched: 3. In DNA form, the CDR3 reads TGCGCCAGCAGCTTGAGCGGGGGGCAACAAGAGACCCAGTACTTC. Its translation: CASSLSGGQQETQYF.

This clonotype was seen at least ten times. The V call is TRBV20-1, the J call TRBJ2-7, with 13 positions matching TRBD2. The germline CDR1 and CDR2 sequences are DFQATT and SNEGSKA (reference sequence). The J segment lost 7 bases and the V segment lost 3 bases, leaving 9 bases of the junction unmatched. The CDR3 contains 15 residues. CDR3 nucleotide sequence: TGCAGTGCTAGTTATAGGACTAGCGGGGGCGGGGAGCAGTACGTC. Residues: CSASYRTSGGGEQYV.

Only a few counts were recorded for this clonotype. The CDR3 DNA sequence: TGTGCCAGCAGTTTATTAACTGGGGCGAGCCACGAGCAGTACTTC. This translates into CASSLLTGASHEQYF. The chain has TRBV12-3 or TRBV12-4 and TRBJ2-7; D possibly corresponds to TRBD1 (5 bases). The CDR3 covers 15 residues. V lost 2 bases, J lost 5 bases, and 16 bases lay in between.

The chain carries TRBV20-1 and TRBJ2-3; 8 bases align to TRBD1. Looked up from germline, CDR1 is DFQATT and CDR2 is SNEGSKA (reference sequence). The V segment lost 1 base and the J segment 4 bases; nucleotides outside the gene matches: 4. The length of the CDR3 is 14 residues. The DNA for the CDR3 is TGCAGTGCTAGAGTGACAGGGGATGCAGATACGCAGTATTTT. Amino acid sequence: CSARVTGDADTQYF.

The chain joins TRBV5-1 to TRBJ2-1; 10 bases are a match to TRBD2. The V and J ends lost 2 bases and 0 bases, in that order; junction bases with no gene match: 11. The CDR3 totals 19 residues. The V gene's germline CDR1 is SGHRS and CDR2 YFSETQ. CDR3 bases: TGCGCCAGCAGCTTTCCCCCTAGCGGGGGTGCAAGCTCCTACAATGAGCAGTTCTTC. Residues: CASSFPPSGGASSYNEQFF.

This clonotype was recorded at least ten times. The chain links TRBV5-1 to TRBJ2-7, with TRBD1 matching over 9 bases. CDR1 is SGHRS, CDR2 YFSETQ, per germline. J was trimmed by 3 bases and V by 1 base; bases with no gene match: 5. The CDR3 spans 15 residues. Here the CDR3 reads CASSLMGQGYYEQYF. The CDR3 bases are TGCGCCAGCAGCTTGATGGGACAGGGCTACTACGAGCAGTACTTC.

This clonotype was found a few times. The chain uses TRBV5-1 and TRBJ2-1, with 11 bases lining up with TRBD2. The V gene's germline CDR1 is SGHRS and CDR2 YFSETQ. The CDR3 covers 17 residues. The V gene end was trimmed by 4 bases and the J gene end by 3 bases; junction bases not matched to a gene: 9. The CDR3: CASSPALLAGDYNEQFF. The CDR3 DNA sequence: TGCGCCAGCAGCCCGGCCCTACTAGCGGGAGACTACAATGAGCAGTTCTTC.

This clonotype was picked up a small number of times. The chain is built from TRBV6-1 and TRBJ2-7, with D possibly TRBD1 on 6 matching bases. In germline, CDR1 is MNHNS, CDR2 SASEGT. The CDR3 contains 14 residues. Trimming shortened V by 6 bases and J by 2 bases, and 14 bases separated the two germline ends. The CDR3 spells CASSQRDNPYEQYF. CDR3 sequence (DNA): TGTGCCAGCAGCCAAAGGGACAATCCCTACGAGCAGTACTTC.

This clonotype has at least ten counts. CDR3 sequence: CASSDPWDGETQYF. CDR3 nucleotides: TGTGCCAGCAGTGACCCTTGGGACGGAGAGACCCAGTACTTC. The rearrangement uses TRBV6-1 and TRBJ2-5; either TRBD1 or TRBD2 may supply D (5 bases each). Germline lookup yields CDR1 MNHNS and CDR2 SASEGT. The CDR3 is 14 amino acids. Trimming took off 3 bases at V and 4 bases at J, with 12 bases between the two ends.

The chain joins TRBV20-1 to TRBJ2-6; D is perhaps TRBD1 (5 bases). With 0 bases removed from V and 0 bases from J, the gap between germline ends came to 18 bases. Germline V gene data show CDR1 as DFQATT and CDR2 as SNEGSKA (reference sequence). The CDR3 runs to 19 residues. The CDR3 protein is CSARDLPGPLTSGANVLTF. In nucleotides, the CDR3 is TGCAGTGCTAGAGATCTTCCAGGGCCTTTGACCTCTGGGGCCAACGTCCTGACTTTC.

The rearrangement uses TRBV28 and TRBJ2-3; 10 bases agree with TRBD2. The germline gives CDR1 MDHEN, CDR2 SYDVKM. There are 15 residues in the CDR3. V was pared by 3 bases and J by 5 bases, with 5 bases of the junction left unmatched. This CDR3 reads CASSFQRGGIDTQYF. The CDR3 DNA reads TGTGCCAGCAGTTTCCAGCGGGGGGGCATAGATACGCAGTATTTT.

The gene calls are TRBV7-2 and TRBJ2-1, with a weak D call TRBD1 (6 bases). Per the germline V gene, CDR1 is SGHTA and CDR2 is FQGNSA. The CDR3 sequence is 15 residues long. V shed 4 bases and J shed 4 bases, with 14 bases lying between them. The DNA for the CDR3 is TGTGCCAGCAGCTCGGGAATGGGGGCTTACAATGAGCAGTTCTTC. It encodes CASSSGMGAYNEQFF.

The sample holds a few counts of this clonotype. The chain combines TRBV12-3 or TRBV12-4 with TRBJ2-2; D call uncertain. The CDR3 is 15 amino acids. V dropped 6 bases and J dropped 4 bases, with 15 bases sitting between them. CDR3 bases: TGTGCCAGCAGCCCTCTGTCAGGTGGCACCGGGGAGCTGTTTTTT. Translating it yields CASSPLSGGTGELFF.

This chain joins TRBV5-1 and TRBJ2-7, with D perhaps TRBD2 (5 bases). The CDR3 sequence is 16 residues long. CDR1 and CDR2 from the germline V gene are SGHRS and YFSETQ. Trimming stripped 4 bases from V and 2 bases from J, with 19 bases between. The DNA for the CDR3 is TGCGCCAGCAGCCACCCGAGCGGACCCGCCCCCTACGAGCAGTACTTC. Translation: CASSHPSGPAPYEQYF.

V gene TRBV10-3 combines with J gene TRBJ2-6, with 9 positions matching TRBD1. V dropped 8 bases and J dropped 0; count of bases not matched to a gene: 8. Germline CDR1 reads ENHRY; CDR2 reads SYGVKD. This CDR3 comprises 17 residues. CDR3 sequence: CAIRKTGGSSGANVLTF. CDR3 nucleotides: TGTGCCATCCGAAAGACAGGGGGAAGCTCTGGGGCCAACGTCCTGACTTTC.

The chain uses TRBV5-1 and TRBJ2-7, with TRBD2 identical over 8 bases. V lost 2 bases and J lost 2; bases outside the gene matches: 6. The CDR3 contains 15 residues. The V gene's germline CDR1 is SGHRS and CDR2 YFSETQ. The DNA for the CDR3 is TGCGCCAGCAGCTTTACCGGGACTAGAACCTACGAGCAGTACTTC. It is translated as CASSFTGTRTYEQYF. Full variable domain (outside the CDR3, taken from reference TRBV5-1 and TRBJ2-7): KAGVTQTPRYLIKTRGQQVTLSCSPISGHRSVSWYQQTPGQGLQFLFEYFSETQRNKGNFPGRFSGRQFSNSRSEMNVSTLELGDSALYLCASSFTGTRTYEQYFGPGTRLTVT.

V and J are TRBV7-8 and TRBJ1-5; no clear D. The V gene's germline CDR1 is SGHVS and CDR2 FQNEAQ. This CDR3 is built from 15 residues. V was trimmed by 3 bases and J by 1 base, leaving 10 bases between them. CDR3 sequence: CASSFAGSSNQPQHF. CDR3 in DNA: TGTGCCAGCAGCTTCGCGGGGAGCAGCAATCAGCCCCAGCATTTT.

Ten or more counts support this clonotype. The chain carries TRBV4-1 and TRBJ2-2; TRBD2 is a possible D gene (6 bases). The CDR3 consists of 16 residues. CDR1 is MGHRA and CDR2 is YSYEKL in the germline V gene. V lost 0 bases and J lost 2, with 10 bases in between. CDR3 sequence: CASSQDWGLNTGELFF. For the CDR3, the DNA is TGCGCCAGCAGCCAAGATTGGGGACTCAACACCGGGGAGCTGTTTTTT.

J is TRBJ2-1 and V is TRBV20-1, with a weak D call TRBD2 (5 bases). This CDR3 has 14 amino acids. V was trimmed by 0 bases and J by 6 bases, leaving 12 bases between them. In germline, CDR1 is DFQATT, CDR2 SNEGSKA (reference sequence). The CDR3 DNA follows: TGCAGTGCTAGAGATCTAGGACGGGGCAATGAGCAGTTCTTC. Residues: CSARDLGRGNEQFF.

This clonotype showed up many times. This chain links TRBV10-3 with TRBJ1-4, with 9 bases lining up with TRBD1. The CDR3 is 14 residues long. Germline lookup yields CDR1 ENHRY and CDR2 SYGVKD. V was pared by 8 bases and J by 8 bases, with 9 bases of the junction left unmatched. The CDR3 is CAIRAGTGSEKLFF. The CDR3 nucleotides are TGTGCCATCCGGGCTGGGACAGGGAGCGAAAAACTGTTTTTT.

This clonotype was counted between two and nine times. The gene calls are TRBV20-1 and TRBJ2-7; possibly TRBD2 for D (6 bases). This CDR3 has 13 residues. With 5 bases removed from V and 0 bases from J, the gap between germline ends came to 11 bases. Germline CDR1 reads DFQATT; CDR2 reads SNEGSKA (reference sequence). CDR3 DNA sequence: TGCAGTGCTGTGGTAGCGGTCTCCTACGAGCAGTACTTC. Its translation: CSAVVAVSYEQYF.

This clonotype was seen repeatedly, ten times or more. The J gene is TRBJ2-1, the V gene TRBV18, with unresolved D. CDR3 length equals 12 residues. The germline CDR1 and CDR2 sequences are KGHSH and LQKENI. Trimming left V 3 bases short and J 6 bases short, with 6 bases between. The CDR3 protein is CASSPAGNEQFF. The CDR3 DNA sequence: TGTGCCAGCTCACCGGCAGGCAATGAGCAGTTCTTC.

The table lists this clonotype with many counts. The V and J genes are TRBV15 and TRBJ1-2; D may be TRBD1 (5 bases). V dropped 6 bases and J dropped 8 bases, with 16 bases sitting between them. Germline CDR1 LNHNV, CDR2 YYDKDF (reference sequence). This CDR3 contains 13 residues. CDR3 in DNA: TGTGCCACCAGATTCCGGGGCGCGGTAGGCTACACCTTC. Its protein is CATRFRGAVGYTF.

Only a few counts were recorded for this clonotype. The rearrangement uses TRBV7-8 and TRBJ1-2; TRBD1 is a possible D gene (5 bases). In germline, CDR1 is SGHVS, CDR2 FQNEAQ. V was clipped by 8 bases and J by 8 bases, with 18 bases between them. This CDR3 region has 13 residues. CDR3 protein: CASATSEEGGYTF. The CDR3, as DNA: TGTGCCAGCGCCACTTCAGAGGAGGGGGGCTACACCTTC.